Described below is a single T cell receptor beta chain sequence and its context. This sample is drawn from a study of blood T cell repertoires in COVID-19. V gave up 2 bases and J gave up 3 bases, with 9 bases separating them. The CDR3 loop spans 14 amino acids. CDR1 and CDR2 from the germline V gene are PRHDT and FYEKMQ (reference sequence). The table came from immunoSEQ multiplex PCR; TCRdb's copy has only in-frame clones and leaves some out. The table has over 200,000 clones, approximately 88% seen once; the top ten hold under 7.5%. V gene TRBV13 combines with J gene TRBJ2-3; D is perhaps TRBD2 (6 bases). This TCR was recovered from a man in his sixties who had recovered from COVID-19. Sequencing was done on a sample of peripheral blood. Written as DNA, the CDR3 is TGTGCCAGCAGCTTAAATGGGGGGACAGATACGCAGTATTTT. It yields the protein CASSLNGGTDTQYF.